What follows are 14 T cell receptor beta chains derived from one specimen sequenced in a study of blood T cell repertoires in COVID-19. This table comes from immunoSEQ multiplex PCR, and its TCRdb copy is limited to in-frame clones, with some not included. This sample has around 300,000 clones, with around 87% found just once. Sequenced sample: PBMCs or T cells enriched from blood (not recorded which). These receptor sequences come from a woman under 30 with acute COVID-19.

The chain combines TRBV5-1 with TRBJ1-1; D remains unclear. Trimming removed 3 bases at V and 1 base at J, with 13 bases between. CDR1 is SGHRS, CDR2 YFSETQ, per germline. The CDR3 consists of 15 residues. CDR3 sequence reads: CASSSGESRNTEAFF. In DNA form, the CDR3 reads TGCGCCAGCAGCTCGGGTGAGTCGAGGAACACTGAAGCTTTCTTT.

The V and J genes are TRBV29-1 and TRBJ2-4, with TRBD2 as a possible D gene (5 bases). Germline CDR1 is SQVTM and CDR2 is ANQGSEA. The CDR3 spans 15 residues. V shed 0 bases and J shed 3 bases, with 12 bases lying between them. This CDR3 reads CSVEDRGRGKNIQYF. The CDR3, as DNA: TGCAGCGTTGAAGATAGAGGGAGAGGCAAAAACATTCAGTACTTC.

As DNA, the CDR3 is TGTGCCAGCAGTTTCGCCGACAGACACTACGAGCAGTACTTC. Its protein product is CASSFADRHYEQYF. The genes are TRBV28 and TRBJ2-7; D perhaps matches TRBD1 (5 bases). The germline V gene has CDR1 MDHEN and CDR2 SYDVKM. The length of the CDR3 is 14 residues. Trimming cost V 3 bases and J 3 bases, with 12 bases left between them.

The sample holds a few counts of this clone. The chain has TRBV6-6 and TRBJ2-4; 9 bases fit TRBD2. In germline, CDR1 is MNHNY, CDR2 SVGAGI (reference sequence). CDR3 length: 15 residues. J was trimmed by 3 bases and V by 0 bases; bases with no gene match: 0. CDR3 sequence reads: CASSYSRGGKNIQYF. The CDR3 coding sequence is TGTGCCAGCAGTTACTCGCGGGGGGGCAAAAACATTCAGTACTTC.

This chain joins TRBV4-2 and TRBJ2-7, with 8 bases lining up with TRBD1. The CDR3 is 14 amino acids. Trimming took 1 base from V and 6 from J; bases not matched to a gene: 5. Germline assignment: CDR1 LGHNA and CDR2 YNFKEQ. The CDR3 nucleotides are TGTGCCAGCAGCCAAGGAGACAGGGGTACCGAGCAGTACTTC. Translated: CASSQGDRGTEQYF.

The genes are TRBV27 and TRBJ2-7; 9 nucleotides line up with TRBD1. The germline CDR1 and CDR2 sequences are MNHEY and SMNVEV (reference sequence). The trim removed 9 bases at V and 4 bases at J, leaving 13 bases unmatched. CDR3 length: 15 residues. CDR3 DNA: TGTGCCAGTCGGGAGGAAGGGGACAGGGAGTACGAGCAGTACTTC. This codes for CASREEGDREYEQYF.

This clone came up a few times. This chain links TRBV12-3 or TRBV12-4 with TRBJ2-3, with 12 bases that match TRBD2. Unmatched junction bases numbered 6, after V lost 6 bases and J lost 14 bases. The CDR3 has 12 amino acids. The CDR3 spells CASRLAGGPVYF. The CDR3 bases are TGTGCCAGCAGACTAGCGGGAGGCCCGGTGTATTTT.

The chain combines TRBV4-2 with TRBJ2-5; unclear D gene. CDR1 and CDR2 from the germline V gene are LGHNA and YNFKEQ. V lost 0 bases and J lost 5, with 13 bases in between. The CDR3 covers 15 residues. CDR3 loop: CASSQESEARETQYF. CDR3 bases: TGTGCCAGCAGCCAAGAAAGCGAGGCTCGGGAGACCCAGTACTTC.

This chain links TRBV4-2 with TRBJ1-1; D unresolved. This CDR3 region has 16 residues. V lost 0 bases to trimming and J lost 0 bases, with 11 bases between them. Germline V gene data show CDR1 as LGHNA and CDR2 as YNFKEQ. The CDR3 here is CASSQDDRRVNTEAFF. The CDR3 nucleotides are TGTGCCAGCAGCCAAGATGATAGGCGGGTGAACACTGAAGCTTTCTTT.

The chain combines TRBV28 with TRBJ1-2, with TRBD1 matching over 7 bases. Germline V gene lookup returns CDR1 MDHEN and CDR2 SYDVKM. Unmatched junction bases numbered 12, after V lost 2 bases and J lost 3 bases. This CDR3 spans 17 amino acids. The CDR3 DNA reads as TGTGCCAGCAGTTTAGGAGGGGGCGATTCAGCCTACTATGGCTACACCTTC. Its protein is CASSLGGGDSAYYGYTF.

The chain has TRBV28 and TRBJ1-6; a weak D match, TRBD1 (6 bases). This CDR3 contains 18 residues. Germline lookup yields CDR1 MDHEN and CDR2 SYDVKM. V gave up 3 bases and J gave up 0 bases, with 15 bases separating them. CDR3 sequence (DNA): TGTGCCAGCAGTTTCGGGGACATTTTGAGCTCCTATAATTCACCCCTCCACTTT. This encodes CASSFGDILSSYNSPLHF.

The J gene is TRBJ2-1, the V gene TRBV27; 9 nucleotides agree with TRBD2. In germline, CDR1 is MNHEY, CDR2 SMNVEV (reference sequence). Trimming at V came to 2 bases and at J to 8 bases, leaving 10 bases not matched to a gene. The CDR3 is 16 amino acids. The CDR3 protein is CASSLRASGKGDEQFF. The CDR3 DNA follows: TGTGCCAGCAGTTTAAGGGCTAGCGGGAAAGGGGATGAGCAGTTCTTC.

The chain employs TRBV11-3 and TRBJ1-1; TRBD1 is a possible D gene (6 bases). Looked up from germline, CDR1 is SGHNT and CDR2 is YENEEA. Trimming stripped 6 bases from V and 1 base from J, with 9 bases between. The CDR3 contains 13 residues. The CDR3 DNA follows: TGTGCCAGCAGTAAACAGGGGAACACTGAAGCTTTCTTT. Amino acids: CASSKQGNTEAFF.

The chain links TRBV19 to TRBJ1-2, with TRBD1 matching over 7 bases. J lost 3 bases, V lost 4 bases, and 2 bases had no gene match. There are 13 residues in the CDR3. Germline CDR1 LNHDA, CDR2 SQIVND (reference sequence). The chain's CDR3 is CASSKDRDYGYTF. In DNA, the CDR3 is TGTGCCAGTAGTAAAGACAGGGACTATGGCTACACCTTC.